What follows are 3 T cell receptor beta chains derived from one specimen sequenced in a study of regulatory T cells in long-lasting Graves disease. Assembly of TCR beta libraries relied on iRepertoire HTBI primers together with Arm-PCR of CDR3 regions. TCRdb used MiXCR to reprocess the multiplex PCR reads, holding one entry per CDR3 protein. Of roughly 360,000 distinct CDR3 sequences listed, approximately 25% are singletons. Time point indicated: persistent/refractory GD, antithyroid drugs over 5 years with positive TRAb. After RNA was extracted from PBMCs, the TCR library was made from it. The sequencing here drew on peripheral blood mononuclear cells (PBMCs), taken when the disease was refractory, from a patient treated with antithyroid drugs. The receptors here all came from a middle-aged woman with Graves disease.

The CDR3 DNA follows: TGTGCCAGCAGAAGGACAGGGGGCTTCTATGGCTACACCTTC. Residues: CASRRTGGFYGYTF. The rearrangement links TRBV28 to TRBJ1-2, with TRBD1 matching over 11 bases. Germline-derived CDR1 and CDR2 are MDHEN and SYDVKM. The CDR3 totals 14 residues. J lost 4 bases, V lost 6 bases, and 4 bases had no gene match.

This clonotype was seen at least ten times. This chain links TRBV5-1 with TRBJ2-7; TRBD1 aligns across 9 bases. The CDR3 covers 14 residues. In germline, CDR1 is SGHRS, CDR2 YFSETQ. Trimming at V came to 3 bases and at J to 6 bases, leaving 7 bases not matched to a gene. Here the CDR3 reads CASSSLPGQGEQYF. In DNA, the CDR3 is TGCGCCAGCAGCTCCCTTCCGGGACAGGGCGAGCAGTACTTC.

This clonotype appeared a few times. The V gene is TRBV11-2, the J gene TRBJ2-7; tentative D call: TRBD2 (6 bases). CDR1 is SGHAT, CDR2 FQNNGV, per germline. The CDR3 runs 14 residues. The V end was cut by 4 bases, the J end by 1 base, with 11 bases between. The CDR3 loop reads CASSSWTNSYEQYF. In DNA, the CDR3 is TGTGCCAGCAGCTCATGGACTAATTCCTACGAGCAGTACTTC. Full variable domain (missing parts from reference TRBV11-2 and TRBJ2-7): EAGVAQSPRYKIIEKRQSVAFWCNPISGHATLYWYQQILGQGPKLLIQFQNNGVVDDSQLPKDRFSAERLKGVDSTLKIQPAKLEDSAVYLCASSSWTNSYEQYFGPGTRLTVT.